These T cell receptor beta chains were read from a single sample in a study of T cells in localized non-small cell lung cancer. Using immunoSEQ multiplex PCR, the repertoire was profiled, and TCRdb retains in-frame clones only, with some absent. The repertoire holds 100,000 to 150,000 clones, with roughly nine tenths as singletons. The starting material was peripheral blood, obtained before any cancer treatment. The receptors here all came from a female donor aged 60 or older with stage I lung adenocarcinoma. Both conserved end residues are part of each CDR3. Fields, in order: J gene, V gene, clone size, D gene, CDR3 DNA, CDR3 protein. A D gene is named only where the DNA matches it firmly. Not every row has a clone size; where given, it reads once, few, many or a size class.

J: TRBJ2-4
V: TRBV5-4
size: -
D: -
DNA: TGTGCCAGCAGCTGGGCTCGGACTGGTGAAAACATTCAGTACTTC
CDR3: CASSWARTGENIQYF

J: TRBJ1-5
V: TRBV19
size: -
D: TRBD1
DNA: TGTGCCAGTAGTTATGGACAGGACCGCAATCAGCCCCAGCATTTT
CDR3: CASSYGQDRNQPQHF

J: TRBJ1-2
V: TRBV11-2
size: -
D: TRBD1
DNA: TGTGCCAGCAGCTTAGTTCCCTTGACAGGGGGGTATGGCTACACCTTC
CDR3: CASSLVPLTGGYGYTF

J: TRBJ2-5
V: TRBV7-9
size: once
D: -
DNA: TGTGCCAGCAGCATTCGGACAGAGACAGAGACCCAGTACTTC
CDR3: CASSIRTETETQYF

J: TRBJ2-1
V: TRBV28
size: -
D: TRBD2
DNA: TGTGCCAGCACTCTCTACAGGGCTAGCGGGAGGGTTGTGGTCAATGAGCAGTTCTTC
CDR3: CASTLYRASGRVVVNEQFF

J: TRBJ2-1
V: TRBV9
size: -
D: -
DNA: TGTGCCAGCAGCGTTGAGGGGGGTTCCTACAATGAGCAGTTCTTC
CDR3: CASSVEGGSYNEQFF

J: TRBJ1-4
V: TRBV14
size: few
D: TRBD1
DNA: TGTGCCAGCAGAAAGACAGGGTGGGAAAAACTGTTTTTT
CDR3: CASRKTGWEKLFF

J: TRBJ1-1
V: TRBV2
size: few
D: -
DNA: TGTGCCAGCAGTACCCTCGGGGGGGAAGCTTTCTTT
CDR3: CASSTLGGEAFF

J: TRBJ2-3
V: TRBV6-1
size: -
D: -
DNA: TGTGCCAGCAGTCTGACCGGGCCGGGTACGCAGTATTTT
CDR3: CASSLTGPGTQYF

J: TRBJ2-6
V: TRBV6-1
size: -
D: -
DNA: TGTGCCAGCGAAATGGCGTCGGTGGCCAACGTCCTGACTTTC
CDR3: CASEMASVANVLTF

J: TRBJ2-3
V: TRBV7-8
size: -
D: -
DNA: TGTGCCAGCAGTATCTTTTCAGATACGCAGTATTTT
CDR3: CASSIFSDTQYF

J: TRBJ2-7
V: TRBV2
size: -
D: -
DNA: TGTGCCAGCAGTGAAAGTGGGGGGCGATCGGATAGAAGGGTTTACGAGCAGTACTTC
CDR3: CASSESGGRSDRRVYEQYF

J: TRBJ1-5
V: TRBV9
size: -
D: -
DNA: TGTGCCAGCAGCGTAGGAGGGGTGGGCAATCAGCCCCAGCATTTT
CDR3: CASSVGGVGNQPQHF

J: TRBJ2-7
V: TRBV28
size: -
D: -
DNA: TGTGCCAGCAGTGGGACAAGCTACGAGCAGTACTTC
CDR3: CASSGTSYEQYF

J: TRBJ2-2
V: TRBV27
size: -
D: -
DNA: TGTGCCAGCAGTTTCACTCAGACAAGCGGGGAGCTGTTTTTT
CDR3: CASSFTQTSGELFF

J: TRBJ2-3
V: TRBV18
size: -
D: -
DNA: TGTGCCAGCTCGTTAGCGGGCCTGCAGGGGACAGATACGCAGTATTTT
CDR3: CASSLAGLQGTDTQYF

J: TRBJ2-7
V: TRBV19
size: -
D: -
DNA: TGTGCCAGTAAACGAGGTGATTCCTACGAGCAGTACTTC
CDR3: CASKRGDSYEQYF

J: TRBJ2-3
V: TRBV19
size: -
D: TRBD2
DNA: TGTGCCAGTAGTATAGACAGAGCGGGAGGATCAGATACGCAGTATTTT
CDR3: CASSIDRAGGSDTQYF

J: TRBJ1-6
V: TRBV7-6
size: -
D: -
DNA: TGTGCCAGCAGCTTAGGCCCAAATTCACCCCTCCACTTT
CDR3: CASSLGPNSPLHF

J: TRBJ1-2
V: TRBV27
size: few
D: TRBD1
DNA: TGTGCCAGCAGTTCGGGACAGGGGGACTATGGCTACACCTTC
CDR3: CASSSGQGDYGYTF

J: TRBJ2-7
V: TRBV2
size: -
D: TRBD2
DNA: TGTGCCAGCACCGCCCTGGCCGGGAGGGGAGCCTACGAGCAGTACTTC
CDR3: CASTALAGRGAYEQYF

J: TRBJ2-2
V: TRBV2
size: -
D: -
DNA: TGTGCCAGCAGACAGGGTGGGCCCGGGGAGCTGTTTTTT
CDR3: CASRQGGPGELFF

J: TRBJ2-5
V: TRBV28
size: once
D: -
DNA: TGTGCCAGCAGCTCTCACCACGTCAGGGGTTCGGAGACCCAGTACTTC
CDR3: CASSSHHVRGSETQYF

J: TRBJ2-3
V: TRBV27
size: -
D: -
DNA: TGTGCCAGCAGCCGATCTAGCACAGATACGCAGTATTTT
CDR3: CASSRSSTDTQYF

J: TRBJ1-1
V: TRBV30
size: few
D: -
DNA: TGTGCCTGGAGTCAGGGACACGGGAACACTGAAGCTTTCTTT
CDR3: CAWSQGHGNTEAFF

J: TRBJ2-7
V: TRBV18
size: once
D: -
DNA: TGTGCCAGCTCACATGGGAGACGGACCTACGAGCAGTACTTC
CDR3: CASSHGRRTYEQYF

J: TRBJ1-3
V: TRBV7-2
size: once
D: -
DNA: TGTGCCAGCAGCTTAGGTAGTTCTGGAAACACCATATATTTT
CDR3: CASSLGSSGNTIYF

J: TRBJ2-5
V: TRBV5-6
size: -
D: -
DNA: TGTGCCAGCAGCTTGGGTGGACAGGAGACCCAGTACTTC
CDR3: CASSLGGQETQYF

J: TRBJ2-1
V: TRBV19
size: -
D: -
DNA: TGTGCCAGTAGTATCCGGGACTTCACTTACAATGAGCAGTTCTTC
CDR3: CASSIRDFTYNEQFF

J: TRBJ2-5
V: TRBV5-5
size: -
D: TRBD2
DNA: TGTGCCAGCAGGCTAGCGGGCCAAGAGACCCAGTACTTC
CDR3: CASRLAGQETQYF

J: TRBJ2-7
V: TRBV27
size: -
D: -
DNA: TGTGCCAGCCAGGGGCCCGTCCGCCCCTACGAGCAGTACTTC
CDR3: CASQGPVRPYEQYF

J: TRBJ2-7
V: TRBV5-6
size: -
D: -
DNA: TGTGCCAGCAGCTTGGCCGTCACAGGGTTTGCGTACGAGCAGTACTTC
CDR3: CASSLAVTGFAYEQYF

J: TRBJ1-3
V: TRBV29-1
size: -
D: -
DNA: TGCAGCGTCACTGACACGGGGGCCGGAAACACCATATATTTT
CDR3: CSVTDTGAGNTIYF

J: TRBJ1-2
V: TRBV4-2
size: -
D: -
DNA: TGTGCCAGCAGCTTGGCCTCAGGGGCGGGGTATGGCTACACCTTC
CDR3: CASSLASGAGYGYTF

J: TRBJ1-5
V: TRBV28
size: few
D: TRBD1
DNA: TGTGCCAGCAGTGCAGGGGGCGTGAGTCAGCCCCAGCATTTT
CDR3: CASSAGGVSQPQHF